The source of this TCR beta chain is a study of identical twins. Germline V gene data show CDR1 as SGHVS and CDR2 as FQNEAQ. The CDR3 has 14 amino acids. V shed 5 bases and J shed 5 bases, with 13 bases lying between them. A universal primer site was added by template switching, and unique molecular identifiers were carried by the cDNA. TCRdb analysed the 5' RACE reads with MiXCR anew, one entry per CDR3 protein. Of hundreds of thousands of distinct CDR3 sequences listed, 10% to 15% are singletons. The same specimen was also included in a second study, on yellow fever vaccine responses in identical twins.

This clonotype was sampled from a woman younger than 35 in good health. The sequencing input was PBMCs. V gene TRBV7-8 combines with J gene TRBJ1-5; weak D call: TRBD1 (5 bases). CDR3 bases: TGTGCCAGCAGCACCCGGGGGGGGTATCAGCCCCAGCATTTT. Its translation is CASSTRGGYQPQHF.